This TCR beta chain was captured in a study of blood T cells in healthy people across ages. The authors ran a second PCR of 7 to 11 cycles using a sample-barcoded 5' primer and a J-beta primer mix. One entry per CDR3 protein results from TCRdb running MiXCR on the 5' RACE reads. Altogether hundreds of thousands of distinct CDR3 sequences are present, about 40% being singletons, with the ten largest covering under 25%. This CDR3 region has 14 residues. From germline, CDR1 is SQVTM and CDR2 ANQGSEA. V trimming: 7 bases; J trimming: 2 bases; junction bases outside the gene matches: 7. Sequenced input: blood. The sequence came from a woman aged 55 to 70 in good health. This rearrangement joins TRBV29-1 to TRBJ2-3, with TRBD1 matching over 9 bases. The CDR3 DNA is TGCAGCGGATCCCGGGACAGGGCCACAGATACGCAGTATTTT. Translation: CSGSRDRATDTQYF.